The present entry profiles one T cell receptor (beta chain) with its context. Its specificity is unknown. These data originate in a study of blood T cells in healthy people across ages. Broader study findings: Shifts in expanded clonotypes may have been confounded by donor CMV status, which was unknown. The long-lived group displayed more naive CD4+ cells, plus higher diversity, than the aged donors did.

The use of a sample-barcoded 5' primer and a J-beta primer mix characterized a second PCR of 7 to 11 cycles. TCRdb independently ran MiXCR on the 5' RACE reads; one entry per CDR3 protein. This table holds about 900,000 distinct CDR3 sequences, under 80% found once. Each of the donors had around 10 milliliters of peripheral blood drawn into EDTA-treated Vacutainer tubes. Each sample gave at least 7 million isolated PBMCs. V lost 3 bases to trimming and J lost 3 bases, with 12 bases between them. This CDR3 is built from 16 residues. Sequencing input: blood. V usage is TRBV12-3 or TRBV12-4 and J usage is TRBJ1-6; D might be TRBD1 (5 bases). This sequence was found in a man younger than 45 in good health. CDR3 in DNA: TGTGCCAGCAGTTTTCTGGGGGGTGGCTATAATTCACCCCTCCACTTT. Translation gives CASSFLGGGYNSPLHF.